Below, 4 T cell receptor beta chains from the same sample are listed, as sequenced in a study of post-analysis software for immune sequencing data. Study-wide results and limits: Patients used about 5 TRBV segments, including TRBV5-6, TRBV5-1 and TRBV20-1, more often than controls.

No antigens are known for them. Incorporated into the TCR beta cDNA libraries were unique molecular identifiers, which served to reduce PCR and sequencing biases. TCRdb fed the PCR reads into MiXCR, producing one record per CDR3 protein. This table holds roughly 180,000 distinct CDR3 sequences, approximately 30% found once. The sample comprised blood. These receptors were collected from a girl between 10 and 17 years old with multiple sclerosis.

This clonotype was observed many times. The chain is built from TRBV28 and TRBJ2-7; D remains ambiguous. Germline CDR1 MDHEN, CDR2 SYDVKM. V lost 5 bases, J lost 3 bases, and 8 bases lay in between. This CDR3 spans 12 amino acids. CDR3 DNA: TGTGCCAGCAGTGGGATGCGCTACGAGCAGTACTTC. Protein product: CASSGMRYEQYF.

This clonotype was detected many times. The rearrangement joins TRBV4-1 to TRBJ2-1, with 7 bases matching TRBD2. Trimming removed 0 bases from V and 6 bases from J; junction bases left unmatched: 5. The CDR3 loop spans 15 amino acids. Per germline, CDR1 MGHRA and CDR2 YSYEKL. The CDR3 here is CASSQDRGSRNEQFF. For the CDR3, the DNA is TGCGCCAGCAGCCAAGATCGCGGGAGTCGCAATGAGCAGTTCTTC.

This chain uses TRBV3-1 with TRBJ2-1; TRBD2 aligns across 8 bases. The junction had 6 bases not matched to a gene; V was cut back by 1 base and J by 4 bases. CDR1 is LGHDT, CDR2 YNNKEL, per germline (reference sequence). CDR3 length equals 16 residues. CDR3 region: CASSQAGTRIYNEQFF. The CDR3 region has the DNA TGTGCCAGCAGCCAAGCCGGGACTAGGATTTACAATGAGCAGTTCTTC.

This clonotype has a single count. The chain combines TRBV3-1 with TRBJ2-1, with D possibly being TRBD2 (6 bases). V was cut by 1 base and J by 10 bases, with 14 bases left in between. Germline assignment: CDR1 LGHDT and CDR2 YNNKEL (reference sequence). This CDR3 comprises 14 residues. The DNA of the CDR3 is TGTGCCAGCAGCCAAGCCGGGGGATTGGAAGAGCAGTTCTTC. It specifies CASSQAGGLEEQFF.